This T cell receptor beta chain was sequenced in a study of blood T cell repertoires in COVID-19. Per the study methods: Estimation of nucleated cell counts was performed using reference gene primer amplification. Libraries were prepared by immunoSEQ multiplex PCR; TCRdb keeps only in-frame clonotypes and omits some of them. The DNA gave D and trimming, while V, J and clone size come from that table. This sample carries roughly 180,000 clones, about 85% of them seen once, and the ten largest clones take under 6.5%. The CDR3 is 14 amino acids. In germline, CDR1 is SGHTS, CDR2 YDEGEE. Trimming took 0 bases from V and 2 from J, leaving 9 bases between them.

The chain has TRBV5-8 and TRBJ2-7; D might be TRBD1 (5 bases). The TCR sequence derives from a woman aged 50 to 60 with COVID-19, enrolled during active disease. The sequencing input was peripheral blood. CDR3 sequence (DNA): TGTGCCAGCAGCTTGGGAGTAGGGGCCTACGAGCAGTACTTC. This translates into CASSLGVGAYEQYF. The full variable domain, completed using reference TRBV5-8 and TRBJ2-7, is EAGVTQSPTHLIKTRGQQATLRCSPISGHTSVYWYQQALGLGLQFLLWYDEGEERNRGNFPPRFSGRQFPNYSSELNVNALELEDSALYLCASSLGVGAYEQYFGPGTRLTVT.